This T cell receptor beta chain was captured by sequencing in a study of STAT5B mutations in CD4+ large granular lymphocyte leukemia (dated by TCRdb to 2022 to 2024). About the investigation overall: Among healthy controls, the CDR3 'QG' motif was associated with a particular HLA allele. The purity of purified fractions was confirmed by flow cytometry on FACSCanto II or FACSVerse to exceed 95% among lymphocytes. The study compared the TCRbeta repertoires of patients with CD4+ T-cell large granular lymphocyte leukemia against the TCRbeta repertoires of healthy blood donors.

The immunoSEQ assay at survey resolution was applied to genomic DNA for sequencing of TCRbeta rearrangements. Processing in the source paper ran as follows. In the TCR sequencing data, the smallest productive clonotype frequency that could be detected was 2.59 x 10-5. Only productive TCRbeta rearrangements, defined as complete and in-frame sequences, were included in the analyses. The clonality of each sample was calculated as Simpson clonality in the immunoSEQ Analyzer version 3.0. Based on frequency, clones were grouped as very rare, small, medium, large (1-20%) or hyperexpanded (>20%). Generation probabilities were estimated with OLGA 1.2.3, V-gene circos plots were made with VDJtools, specificities were looked up in VDJdb, and CDR3 motifs were identified with GLIPH. Imported from immuneACCESS, the table was reduced by TCRdb to in-frame sequences with V and J called. These copies leave out some clones; in studies compared against another copy, an unresolved V gene accounts for under half, and the cause of the remainder is not known. The V and J calls and the clone size are those of that table, but D and trimming were determined from the DNA. The sample has roughly 34,000 clones on record, over 65% of them singletons. Roughly 7% of the sample is held by the ten biggest clonotypes.

Results the study describes overall, beyond this receptor: Enrichment of TRBV06-family usage was observed among the top patient clones (8/27) relative to healthy controls (2/35). CD4-sorted patient repertoires appeared more clonal than healthy CD4+ repertoires, and this difference persisted after removing the putative leukemic clones. Main leukemic clonotypes were private to each patient, although roughly 24% of the main leukemic clonotypes were found at low frequency in the non-leukemic repertoires of other patients. Data were not HLA-matched; higher clonality in CD4+ versus CD8+ T-LGLL could reflect the relatively small sample size.

V is cut back by 5 bases and J by 3 bases, with 8 bases in the junction unmatched. Spanning cysteine to phenylalanine, the CDR3 consists of 15 amino acids. Here the CDR3 DNA is all that survives: 45 bases in frame from base 1. As encoded in the germline V gene (reference sequence), CDR1 is LNHNV while CDR2 is YYDKDF. The healthy control group was made up of 40 or so blood donors, and the Finnish Red Cross blood service supplied their buffy coats. All TCR-sequenced material derived from peripheral blood: patient blood samples and healthy donor buffy coats. Peripheral blood mononuclear cells were isolated by Ficoll-Hypaque gradient centrifugation. CD4+ cells were purified magnetically from the buffy coats of healthy controls. Genomic DNA was extracted using the Gentra Puregene Cell and Tissue kit, and a Qubit 2.0 fluorometer was used to quantify it. A word on this clone: What antigen it recognizes has not been identified. Base qualities are missing; no much larger clone stands one base away.

The receptor was derived from a human donor in good health. This receptor chain uses TRBV15 and TRBJ2-7; 9 of the junction bases match TRBD1. The sequencing sample was made of CD4+ T cells from blood buffy coats. The CDR3 protein sequence reads: CATSPRQGGSYEQYF. In nucleotides, the sequence is TGTGCCACCAGCCCAAGACAGGGGGGGAGCTACGAGCAGTACTTC.